This T cell receptor (beta chain) comes out of a study of beta chain features in type 1 diabetes. Study-level findings and limits: Compared with healthy donors, patients appeared to share more similar naive, central memory and regulatory TCRB repertoires. Lower insertion and higher deletion counts appeared at VDJ junctions in type 1 diabetes patients. Researchers report that Type 1 diabetes patients had moderately but significantly shorter TCRB CDR3s across all four CD4+ subsets.

This clone was found a few times. Antigen unknown. Purity exceeded 95% in all sorted populations. Trimming removed 0 bases at V and 2 bases at J, with 10 bases between. This CDR3 has 15 residues. Germline CDR1 reads SGHRS; CDR2 reads YFSETQ. Expressed TCRB transcripts were sequenced because the entire RNA isolate underwent reverse transcription. TCRdb keeps only in-frame clones here, not all; method: immunoSEQ multiplex PCR. The sample gives 250,000 to 300,000 clones, approximately 14% of which show up once; 0.015% to 0.02% is in the top ten. The receptor was isolated from a man aged 25-45 years with type 1 diabetes. The chain has TRBV5-1 and TRBJ2-3; the D is unclear. The specimen sequenced was naive CD4+ T cells from blood. The CDR3 reads CASSLAPVNTDTQYF. The CDR3 nucleotides read TGCGCCAGCAGCTTGGCCCCGGTAAACACAGATACGCAGTATTTT.